Listed below are T cell receptor beta chains from one sample, sequenced in a study of shared clonotypes between healthy human individuals. Clones were sequenced by immunoSEQ multiplex PCR, and TCRdb holds only the in-frame ones, with some missing. The sample has hundreds of thousands of clones, roughly 96% seen once. The material sequenced was naive CD8+ T cells sorted from blood. Source of these receptors: a woman between 25 and 40 years old in good health. CDR3s include the opening cysteine and the closing phenylalanine or tryptophan. Size is omitted from some rows. Given values are once, few, many or a class for expanded clones.

v_gene,abundance,CDR3aa
TRBV28,-,CASSLGQGENEQYF
TRBV28,-,CATVGTATLTNYGYTF
TRBV5-4,-,CASIKTGHPYEQYF
TRBV27,-,CASGYYEQYF
TRBV5-4,-,CASQGDTEAFF
TRBV19,-,CASSIGSGNTEAFF
TRBV27,-,CASSEGNEQFF
TRBV6-6,-,CASSIISTNEKLFF
TRBV11-2,-,CASSLGGPDRLRSYGYTF
TRBV6-5,-,CARLDKTNTEAFF
TRBV19,-,CASSEWTTTNEKLFF
TRBV7-9,-,CASSLDSTTGELFF
TRBV9,-,CASSFSSGSSYNEQFF
TRBV6-4,-,CASSGLAGDTGELFF
TRBV5-6,-,CASSSGSLSYEQYF
TRBV27,-,CASSEQPAGPQHF
TRBV9,once,CASSVGAGGHTDTQYF
TRBV2,-,CASSEWGSGIVFF
TRBV5-3,-,CARSFFSSANSNQPQHF
TRBV10-3,-,CAISVDSNQPQHF
TRBV28,-,CASSLAGGQETQYF
TRBV19,-,CASSTGPGMNTEAFF
TRBV4-1,-,CASSQESGFNEQYF
TRBV29-1,-,CSTTTHYQDTEAFF
TRBV19,-,CASSAFSYNEQFF
TRBV13,-,CASSLSEISAEAFF
TRBV19,-,CASHGTAQHF
TRBV27,-,CASRGGSSLSGNEQFF
TRBV29-1,-,CSVEPEGFGGNTIYF
TRBV4-1,-,CASSQAGVLGGTDTQYF
TRBV7-9,-,CASSFRQEPYEQYF
TRBV9,-,CASSVAAGSNQPQHF
TRBV5-4,-,CASSDWNSGGSGANVLTF
TRBV14,-,CASREASSYNEQFF
TRBV19,-,CASQLRDFNQPQHF